Below are 25 T cell receptor beta chains sequenced from a single sample in a study of quantifying T cell responses using KT2 cells. Background on the study: cDNA was made from DNase-treated RNA using alpha and beta constant primers.

An oligo carrying a UMI was ligated to the cDNA 3' end. First-round PCR used 4 cycles and beta primers RC1.1 and RC1.2 covering TRBC1 and TRBC2. One entry per CDR3 protein, called by TCRdb with MiXCR from the UMI-ligation and nested PCR reads. This sample has 42,000 or so distinct CDR3 sequences; around 15% occur once, and the top ten carry roughly two fifths. Sequenced material: PBMCs spiked with cells of the T cell clone KT2. Receptors originate from a human donor.

This clonotype came up many times. The gene calls are TRBV6-4 and TRBJ1-5; D ambiguous. Per germline, CDR1 MRHNA and CDR2 SNTAGT. V was shortened by 3 bases and J by 0 bases, with 3 bases between the two germline ends. There are 13 residues in the CDR3. The CDR3 region is CASSEYSNQPQHF. The CDR3 DNA reads TGTGCCAGCAGTGAATATAGCAATCAGCCCCAGCATTTT.

V gene TRBV12-3 or TRBV12-4 combines with J gene TRBJ2-1; TRBD2 matches 7 bases. CDR3 length: 16 residues. J lost 5 bases, V lost 1 base, and 8 bases had no gene match. CDR3 in amino acids: CASSLVGAGVDNEQFF. CDR3 nucleotides: TGTGCCAGCAGTTTAGTTGGGGCGGGGGTTGACAATGAGCAGTTCTTC.

This clonotype was counted only a few times. V gene TRBV12-3 or TRBV12-4 combines with J gene TRBJ1-1, with no clear D. V was cut by 2 bases and J by 1 base, with 5 bases left in between. The CDR3 loop spans 13 amino acids. The CDR3 coding sequence is TGTGCCAGCAGTTTAAGGCAGAACACTGAAGCTTTCTTT. Translated, it gives CASSLRQNTEAFF.

This clonotype was seen more than once but under ten times. The chain links TRBV18 to TRBJ2-1; perhaps TRBD2 as D (5 bases). The germline CDR1 and CDR2 sequences are KGHSH and LQKENI. CDR3 length: 14 amino acids. V dropped 2 bases and J dropped 2 bases, with 7 bases sitting between them. CDR3 coding DNA: TGTGCCAGCTCACCAATGGGAGCCTACAATGAGCAGTTCTTC. Translated: CASSPMGAYNEQFF.

This clonotype was observed a handful of times. J is TRBJ2-5 and V is TRBV4-1; no reliable D call. V gave up 2 bases and J gave up 5 bases, with 15 bases separating them. Germline assignment: CDR1 MGHRA and CDR2 YSYEKL. This CDR3 region has 15 residues. In nucleotides, the CDR3 is TGCGCCAGCAGCCAATTCCCCCGGGTGGGGGAGACCCAGTACTTC. This translates into CASSQFPRVGETQYF.

The table lists this clonotype with a few counts. This rearrangement joins TRBV24-1 to TRBJ2-7, with no clear D. Germline V gene data show CDR1 as KGHDR and CDR2 as SFDVKD. The CDR3 extends over 13 amino acids. V was cut by 10 bases and J by 0 bases, with 12 bases left in between. In DNA form, the CDR3 reads TGTGCCACGGGCGTCTTTAGCTCCTACGAGCAGTACTTC. As protein: CATGVFSSYEQYF.

This chain links TRBV10-3 with TRBJ2-7, with 7 nucleotides matching TRBD1. The CDR3 sequence is 14 residues long. The germline V gene encodes CDR1 ENHRY and CDR2 SYGVKD. The J segment lost 3 bases and the V segment lost 3 bases, leaving 5 bases of the junction unmatched. The CDR3 spells CAISDRDRFYEQYF. CDR3 bases: TGTGCCATCAGTGACCGGGACAGATTCTACGAGCAGTACTTC.

The chain employs TRBV9 and TRBJ2-5; TRBD2 matches 7 bases. CDR3 size: 14 residues. J gave up 5 bases and V 2 bases, and 6 bases lay outside the gene matches. Looked up from germline, CDR1 is SGDLS and CDR2 is YYNGEE. Here the CDR3 reads CASSVGGSWETQYF. For the CDR3, the DNA is TGTGCCAGCAGCGTGGGCGGGAGTTGGGAGACCCAGTACTTC.

The chain uses TRBV4-3 and TRBJ1-2, with 7 bases matching TRBD1. The CDR3 is made up of 14 amino acids. J was trimmed by 4 bases and V by 0 bases; bases with no gene match: 2. Germline V gives CDR1 LGHNA, CDR2 YSLEER. DNA of the CDR3: TGCGCCAGCAGCCAAGACCCAGGGGGCTATGGCTACACCTTC. Its translation: CASSQDPGGYGYTF.

The chain links TRBV6-5 to TRBJ1-1; D possibly corresponds to TRBD1 (5 bases). Germline loops: CDR1 MNHEY, CDR2 SVGAGI. This CDR3 has 13 amino acids. V lost 5 bases and J lost 2, with 9 bases in between. In nucleotides, the CDR3 is TGTGCCAGCAGTGGGGGGGTTAACACTGAAGCTTTCTTT. Amino acids: CASSGGVNTEAFF.

The CDR3 is CASSLTSGSGNEQFF. The CDR3 DNA sequence: TGTGCCAGCAGTTTAACTAGCGGGAGTGGGAATGAGCAGTTCTTC. The V call is TRBV6-5, the J call TRBJ2-1; the match to TRBD2 covers 11 bases. Germline CDR1 is MNHEY and CDR2 is SVGAGI. V lost 4 bases, J lost 7 bases, and 6 bases stayed unmatched. This CDR3 is 15 amino acids long.

This clonotype was seen a few times. The J gene is TRBJ2-5, the V gene TRBV3-1; 9 nucleotides match TRBD2. This CDR3 is 15 amino acids long. CDR1 and CDR2 from the germline V gene are LGHDT and YNNKEL (reference sequence). The V segment lost 5 bases and the J segment 0 bases; nucleotides outside the gene matches: 4. This CDR3 is CASSSTSGDQETQYF. The CDR3 DNA sequence: TGTGCCAGCAGCTCGACTAGCGGAGACCAAGAGACCCAGTACTTC.

This clonotype appeared many times. The rearrangement uses TRBV2 and TRBJ2-7; maybe TRBD2 (6 bases). Germline V gene sequence: CDR1 SNHLY, CDR2 FYNNEI. The V end lost 5 bases, the J end lost 5 bases, and 16 bases lay between the germline ends. This CDR3 is built from 14 residues. The CDR3 sequence: CASSNSGLRNEQYF. As DNA, the CDR3 is TGTGCCAGCAGTAATAGCGGTCTTAGGAACGAGCAGTACTTC.

The chain couples TRBV25-1 to TRBJ2-2; tentatively, D is TRBD1 (6 bases). V shed 4 bases and J shed 4 bases, with 10 bases lying between them. Germline CDR1 and CDR2: MGHDK and SYGVNS. The CDR3 totals 14 residues. As DNA, the CDR3 is TGTGCCAGCAGTGTGGGGGCGGCCACCGGGGAGCTGTTTTTT. Translated: CASSVGAATGELFF.

Turning to this clonotype: One base away lies a much larger clone, so this may be a sequencing read error. The chain joins TRBV29-1 to TRBJ1-2; no reliable D call. The germline gives CDR1 SQVTM, CDR2 ANQGSEA. CDR3 length: 12 residues. In DNA, the CDR3 is TGCAGGGCCGCGGGCATTAGAGATGGCTACACCTTC. It yields the protein CRAAGIRDGYTF.

The CDR3 bases are TGTGCCAGCAGACCCCAGGGGATTTCCTACGAGCAGTACTTC. Protein: CASRPQGISYEQYF. The J gene is TRBJ2-7, the V gene TRBV14; D is possibly TRBD1 (6 bases). V was shortened by 6 bases and J by 1 base, with 13 bases between the two germline ends. The CDR3 is 14 amino acids. CDR1 and CDR2 (germline): SGHDN, FVKESK.

This chain links TRBV6-5 with TRBJ1-2, with 8 bases fitting TRBD1. Germline V lookup: CDR1 MNHEY, CDR2 SVGAGI. V shed 6 bases and J 1 base; nucleotides not matched to a gene: 7. The CDR3 length is 15 residues. The CDR3 region is CASRTPGGFNYGYTF. The CDR3, as DNA: TGTGCCAGCAGAACTCCAGGGGGCTTTAACTATGGCTACACCTTC.

This clonotype has a handful of counts. The genes are TRBV2 and TRBJ1-1, with D uncertain. Trimming took 7 bases from V and 1 from J, leaving 7 bases between them. Germline V CDR1 and CDR2: SNHLY, FYNNEI. The CDR3 consists of 12 residues. The CDR3 DNA follows: TGTGCCAGCAAGAGACAGAACACTGAAGCTTTCTTT. Translating gives CASKRQNTEAFF.

This clonotype was recorded a few times. J is TRBJ2-1 and V is TRBV20-1; D unclear. V lost 4 bases, J lost 6 bases, and 7 bases lay in between. Germline V CDR1 and CDR2: DFQATT, SNEGSKA (reference sequence). The CDR3 consists of 11 residues. The CDR3 sequence: CSATRINEQFF. The CDR3 DNA is TGCAGTGCTACTAGGATCAATGAGCAGTTCTTC.

This clonotype was observed a few times. This CDR3 reads CASTLERGGQGDTQYF. The CDR3 DNA is TGTGCCAGCACCCTGGAGCGGGGGGGCCAGGGAGATACGCAGTATTTT. This sequence joins TRBV2 and TRBJ2-3, with TRBD2 matching 10 bases. Germline loops: CDR1 SNHLY, CDR2 FYNNEI. The V segment lost 7 bases and the J segment 5 bases; nucleotides outside the gene matches: 12. The CDR3 loop spans 16 amino acids.

This chain links TRBV6-5 with TRBJ2-7; 8 bases map to TRBD2. CDR3 length: 15 residues. J was trimmed by 2 bases and V by 1 base; bases with no gene match: 4. The germline gives CDR1 MNHEY, CDR2 SVGAGI. CDR3 sequence reads: CASSYYLAGTYEQYF. The CDR3 DNA reads TGTGCCAGCAGTTACTACCTAGCGGGTACCTACGAGCAGTACTTC.

This clonotype came up many times. The chain recombines TRBV4-2 with TRBJ1-3, with D tentatively TRBD1 (6 bases). Trimming removed 5 bases at V and 0 bases at J, with 17 bases between. The CDR3 extends over 17 amino acids. Per germline, CDR1 LGHNA and CDR2 YNFKEQ. The CDR3 sequence is CASSERPGQTSGNTIYF. CDR3 in DNA: TGTGCCAGCAGCGAAAGACCTGGACAGACCTCTGGAAACACCATATATTTT.

V and J are TRBV2 and TRBJ2-4, with D maybe TRBD1 (8 bases). Trimming removed 7 bases from V and 9 bases from J, with 16 bases in between. Germline V CDR1 and CDR2: SNHLY, FYNNEI. The CDR3 covers 13 residues. The CDR3 DNA is TGTGCCAGCACCCTGACAGGGGAGGGCATTCAGTACTTC. Residues: CASTLTGEGIQYF.

The chain has TRBV21-1 and TRBJ2-4; the D call of TRBD2 is as the table states it, not checked on the DNA. TRBV21-1 is a recognized pseudogene. This CDR3 region has 14 residues. The CDR3 nucleotides are TGTGCCAGCTTCGGGAGTCAACTCAAAAACATTCAGTACTTC. It encodes CASFGSQLKNIQYF.

This clonotype has only a few counts. The chain couples TRBV20-1 to TRBJ2-1; 8 bases are shared with TRBD2. Germline V gene sequence: CDR1 DFQATT, CDR2 SNEGSKA (reference sequence). The CDR3 is made up of 15 amino acids. V gave up 5 bases and J gave up 1 base; unmatched junction bases: 7. CDR3 sequence reads: CSAPPGGLSYNEQFF. In DNA form, the CDR3 reads TGCAGTGCTCCACCGGGGGGGCTATCCTACAATGAGCAGTTCTTC.